This TCR beta chain was captured by sequencing in a study of blood T cell repertoires in COVID-19 (dated by TCRdb to about 2020). About the investigation overall: Samples covering the acute and convalescent phases of COVID-19 were provided by collaborators in the United States, Italy and Spain. Where HLA class I and class II types were available, the types were taken from metadata supplied by the sample provider, not from assay-based typing. The material from the prospective study consisted of cDNA or gDNA derived from T cells, B-cell-depleted T cells, or PBMCs. The repertoires were made available in a free public database intended to serve as a resource for research on the immune response to SARS-CoV-2. Sample metadata almost always included a de-identified subject ID, COVID-19 status, age in years and sex. The samples were drawn from the first 160 participants of the ongoing ImmuneRACE study and from over a thousand subjects provided by 6 global collaborators. The dataset comprised deeply sampled blood TCRbeta repertoires from subjects exposed to, actively infected with, or recovered from COVID-19.

The germline V gene yields SGHRS for CDR1 and YFSETQ for CDR2. V is pared back by 0 bases and J by 0 bases, with 7 bases lying between the germline termini. The CDR3 has 15 amino acids, counting the end cysteine and phenylalanine. Just CDR3 DNA is preserved here, 45 bases in frame from base 1. Findings and caveats that apply to the study as a whole: The amount of clinical and demographic metadata varied by source and participant and was provided uncurated.

As to this clone: The antigen this receptor binds is unknown. The record has no base qualities; no much larger clone is one base away.

A second Seattle source provided samples from volunteer blood donors who had recovered from COVID-19. Each collaborating institution followed its own protocols to collect whole blood in K2EDTA tubes. For TCRbeta analysis, collaborators shipped samples in one of three forms: frozen whole blood, isolated PBMCs, or DNA extracted from either of those sample types. TCRbeta CDR3 regions were amplified from genomic DNA by means of the immunoSEQ Assay, a bias-controlled multiplex PCR. The original pipeline was this. Within the assay, amplification of reference gene primers was used to estimate how many nucleated cells each sample contained. To quantify the absolute abundance of each unique TCRbeta CDR3 rearrangement, sequence reads were collapsed and filtered. For each sample, productive Simpson clonality was calculated as the square root of Simpson's diversity index across productive rearrangements. Entries here come from immuneACCESS through TCRdb and include only in-frame sequences with V and J called. Some clones fail to appear in such tables; in the studies checked, an unresolved V gene covers under half of the shortfall, and the cause of the remainder is unknown. The V and J calls and the clone size are those of that table, but D and trimming were determined from the DNA. The sample table shows some 140,000 clones, and around 73% are seen once. The ten biggest clones cover 9.5% to 12% of the sample.

The TCR comes from a man in his fifties or sixties who had recovered from COVID-19. Sequencing was performed on peripheral blood. The rearranged segments are TRBV5-1 and TRBJ1-3; no D segment can be confidently identified. The CDR3 is CASSLGEISGNTIYF. The sequence in DNA is TGCGCCAGCAGCTTGGGAGAGATCTCTGGAAACACCATATATTTT.